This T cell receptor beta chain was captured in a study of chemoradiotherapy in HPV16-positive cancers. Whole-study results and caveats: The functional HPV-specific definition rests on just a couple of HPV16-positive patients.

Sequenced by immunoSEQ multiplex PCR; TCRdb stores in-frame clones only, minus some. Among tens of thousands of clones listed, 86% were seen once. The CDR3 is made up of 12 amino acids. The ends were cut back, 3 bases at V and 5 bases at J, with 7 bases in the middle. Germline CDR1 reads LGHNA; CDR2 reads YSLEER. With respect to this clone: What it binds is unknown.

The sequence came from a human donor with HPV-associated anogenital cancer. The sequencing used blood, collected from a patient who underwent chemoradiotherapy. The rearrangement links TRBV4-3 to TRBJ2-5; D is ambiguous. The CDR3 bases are TGCGCCAGCAGCCACATGGGGGAGACCCAGTACTTC. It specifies CASSHMGETQYF.